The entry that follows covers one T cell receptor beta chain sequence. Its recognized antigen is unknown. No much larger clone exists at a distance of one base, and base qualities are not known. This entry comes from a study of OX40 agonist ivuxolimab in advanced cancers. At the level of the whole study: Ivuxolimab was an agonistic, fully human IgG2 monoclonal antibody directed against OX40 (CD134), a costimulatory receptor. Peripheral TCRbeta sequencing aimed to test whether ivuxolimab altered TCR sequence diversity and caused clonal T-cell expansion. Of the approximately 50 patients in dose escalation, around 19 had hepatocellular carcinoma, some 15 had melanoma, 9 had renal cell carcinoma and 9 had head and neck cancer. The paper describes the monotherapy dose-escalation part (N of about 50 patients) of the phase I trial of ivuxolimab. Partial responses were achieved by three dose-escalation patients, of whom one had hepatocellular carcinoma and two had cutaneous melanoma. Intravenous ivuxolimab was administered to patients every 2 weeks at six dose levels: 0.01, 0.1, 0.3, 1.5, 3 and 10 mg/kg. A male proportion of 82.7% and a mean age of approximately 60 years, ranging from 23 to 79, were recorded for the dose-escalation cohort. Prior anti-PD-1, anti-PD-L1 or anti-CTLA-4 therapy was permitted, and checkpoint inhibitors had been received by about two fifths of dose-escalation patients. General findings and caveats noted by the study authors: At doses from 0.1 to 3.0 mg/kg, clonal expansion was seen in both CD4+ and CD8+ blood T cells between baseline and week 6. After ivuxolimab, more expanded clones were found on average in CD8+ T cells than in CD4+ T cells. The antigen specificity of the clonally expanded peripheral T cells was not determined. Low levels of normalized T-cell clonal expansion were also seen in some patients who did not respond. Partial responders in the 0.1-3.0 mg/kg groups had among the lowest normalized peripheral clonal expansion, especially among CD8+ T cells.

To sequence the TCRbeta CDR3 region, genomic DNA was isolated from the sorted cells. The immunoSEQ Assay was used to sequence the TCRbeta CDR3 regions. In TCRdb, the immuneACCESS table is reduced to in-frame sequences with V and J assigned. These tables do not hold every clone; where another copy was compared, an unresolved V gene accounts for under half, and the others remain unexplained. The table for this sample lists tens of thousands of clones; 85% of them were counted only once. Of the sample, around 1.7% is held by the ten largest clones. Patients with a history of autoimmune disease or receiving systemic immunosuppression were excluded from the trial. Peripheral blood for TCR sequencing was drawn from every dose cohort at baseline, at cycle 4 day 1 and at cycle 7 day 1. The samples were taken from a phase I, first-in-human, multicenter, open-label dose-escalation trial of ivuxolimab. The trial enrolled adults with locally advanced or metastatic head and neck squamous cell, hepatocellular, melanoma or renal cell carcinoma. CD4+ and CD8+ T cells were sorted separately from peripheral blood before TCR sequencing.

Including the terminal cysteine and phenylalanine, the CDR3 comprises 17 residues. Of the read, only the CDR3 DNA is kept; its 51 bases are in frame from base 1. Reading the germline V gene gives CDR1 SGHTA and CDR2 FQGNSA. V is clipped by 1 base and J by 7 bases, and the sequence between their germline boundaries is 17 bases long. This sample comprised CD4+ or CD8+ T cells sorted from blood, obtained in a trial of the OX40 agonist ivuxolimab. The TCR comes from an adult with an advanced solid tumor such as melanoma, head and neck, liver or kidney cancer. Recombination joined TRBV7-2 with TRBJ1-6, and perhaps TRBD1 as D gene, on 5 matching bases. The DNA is TGTGCCAGCAGCTTAGAGATGGGACGGACGACCAATTCACCCCTCCACTTT. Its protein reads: CASSLEMGRTTNSPLHF.